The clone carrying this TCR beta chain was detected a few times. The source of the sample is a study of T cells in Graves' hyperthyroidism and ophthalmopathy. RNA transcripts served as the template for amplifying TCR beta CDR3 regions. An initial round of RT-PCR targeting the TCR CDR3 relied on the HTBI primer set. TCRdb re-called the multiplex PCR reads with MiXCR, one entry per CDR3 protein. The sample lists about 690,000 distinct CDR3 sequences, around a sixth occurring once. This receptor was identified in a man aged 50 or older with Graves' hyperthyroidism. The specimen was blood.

CDR3 residues: CATSRDKTGNTEAFF. The CDR3 DNA sequence: TGTGCCACCAGCAGAGATAAGACAGGAAACACTGAAGCTTTCTTT. This chain uses TRBV15 with TRBJ1-1, with D possibly being TRBD1 (6 bases). V gave up 0 bases and J gave up 2 bases, with 10 bases separating them. Germline lookup yields CDR1 LNHNV and CDR2 YYDKDF (reference sequence). The CDR3 length is 15 residues. The variable domain in full, completed from reference TRBV15 and TRBJ1-1, reads DAMVIQNPRYQVTQFGKPVTLSCSQTLNHNVMYWYQQKSSQAPKLLFHYYDKDFNNEADTPDNFQSRRPNTSFCFLDIRSPGLGDTAMYLCATSRDKTGNTEAFFGQGTRLTVV.